This TCR beta chain was sequenced in a study of blood T cells in healthy people across ages. A sample-barcoded 5' primer and a J-beta primer mix were used in a second PCR of about 7 to 12 cycles. MiXCR, applied by TCRdb to the 5' RACE reads, yields one record per CDR3 protein. This sample has more than 800,000 distinct CDR3 sequences; 40% to 50% occur once, and the top ten carry about 19%. General study findings and limits: When one million T cells were used, diversity estimates were thought to be underestimates. The study could not conclusively compare naive and antigen-experienced cells, given its unsorted PBMCs.

With respect to this clonotype: Its target is not known.

The CDR3 sequence is 16 residues long. From germline, CDR1 is DFQATT and CDR2 SNEGSKA (reference sequence). Source material: blood. This chain uses TRBV20-1 with TRBJ2-4; D not certain. The better agreement between TRBJ2-7 and the DNA end casts doubt on the J call. The TCR comes from a woman in her sixties or seventies in good health. The CDR3 DNA reads TGCAGTGCTAGAGGTTGGAAAGGGTTGGGCGCAAACGAGCAGTACTTC. It is translated as CSARGWKGLGANEQYF.